This T cell receptor beta chain originates from a study of tumor and adjacent non-tumor tissue in lung cancer (dated by TCRdb to between 2017 and 2018). For context, the study as a whole: The cohort included about eleven adenocarcinoma, 2 squamous cell carcinoma and 1 small cell lung cancer patients. Among the roughly 15 patients, ages ranged from roughly 30 to 76 years, approximately 10 were men and 5 were women, and disease was TNM stage I to III. In total, sequencing yielded over 95 million productive TCRbeta reads, which works out to an average of around 4.2 million reads per sample. The study compared bulk TCRbeta repertoires from lung tumor tissue and matched distant non-tumor lung tissue of more than 12 lung cancer patients. TCRbeta CDR3 sequencing was performed on thirty paired specimens, with one tumor sample and one normal lung sample collected per patient. Beyond this particular receptor, the publication reports: TCR diversity was significantly higher in younger patients, and higher tumor TCR diversity was associated with shorter overall and disease-free survival. The cohort had only around 14 patients, and the authors noted that larger samples and more detailed clinical data are needed. Neither the sequencing platform nor unique molecular identifiers are named or mentioned anywhere in the methods. Because peripheral blood was not sequenced, blood TCRbeta repertoires in the lung cancer patients of the study were not examined. TCR diversity (inverse Simpson) was significantly higher in tumor than in normal lung tissue (roughly 430 vs 170, P = 0.0075, Mann-Whitney U test). The top 100 clones made up a significantly larger cumulative share of the repertoire in normal lung than in tumor tissue.

Receptors were amplified or captured by multiplex PCR. Sequencing took place on an Illumina HiSeq 2500. Following protocols modified from ARM-PCR, the researchers constructed TCRbeta libraries through three rounds of nested PCR with primers (Table S4). Before sequencing, PCR products in the 200-500 bp range were cut out of the gel and cleaned up using the QIAquick gel extraction kit. The published analysis was carried out like this. Reads were cleaned with Trimmomatic, merged with FLASH into complete CDR3 sequences, and assigned to V(D)J germline segments with MiTCR. Clonal diversity was computed as the inverse Simpson's index with VDJtools. In-frame sequences lacking a premature stop codon were counted as productive reads. TCRdb ran its own pipeline on the public reads, namely fastp trimming at Q25 and MiXCR clone calling, and kept in-frame beta chains. Rows merge per CDR3 protein into single entries with the most common DNA and genes. TCRdb, not the original authors, processed these V and J calls. The sample includes 100,000 to 150,000 distinct CDR3 sequences, with about 66% observed a single time. Of the sample, 9.5% to 15% is held by the ten largest clones.

RNA was isolated from bulk, unsorted tissue, and RNA quality was assessed with a NanoDrop ND-1000 and an Agilent 2100. All donors had newly diagnosed lung cancer, had not received prior chemotherapy, and were admitted for thoracic surgery in China between August and November 2014. Patients with previous radiotherapy or chemotherapy, or with another concurrent cancer, were excluded from the study. Pieces of surgical tissue measuring about 1-2 cm3 were kept in RNAlater solution and stored at -80 degrees C until use. To note about this clonotype: Its antigen has not been determined. A much larger clonotype is one base distant, so this may be a read error.

The CDR3 measures 20 amino acids from cysteine to phenylalanine. The only DNA kept is the CDR3, 60 bases in frame from the first base. For CDR1 and CDR2, the germline V gene lists MGHRA and YSYEKL. At the junction V is shortened by 3 bases and J by 3 bases; bases outside the gene matches: 15. This clonotype was sampled from a young man with non-small cell lung cancer. The sample was lung tumor tissue. The chain is assembled from TRBV4-1 and TRBJ2-1; 12 bases in between match TRBD2. At the DNA level, the sequence is TGCGCCAGCAGCCAGAGGCCTAGCGGGGGGGTAATCCTAGGCTACAATGAGCAGTTCTTC. Translation gives CASSQRPSGGVILGYNEQFF.